Listed below are T cell receptor beta chains from one sample, sequenced in a study of T-cell memory formation after mild COVID-19. MiXCR was run by TCRdb on the 5' RACE reads, yielding one entry per CDR3 protein. The sample yields around 150,000 distinct CDR3 sequences, 9.5% to 13% seen once. The sequenced sample was PBMCs or a T cell subset sorted from them (not recorded which). The receptors stem from a man younger than 35 who had mild COVID-19 (a few samples of this study predate the infection). Cell type and time point are not known. Each CDR3 is given with its conserved first and last residue. Fields, in order: D gene, V gene, clone size, J gene, CDR3 protein, CDR3 DNA. A D gene is named only where the DNA matches it firmly. Only some rows state a clone size, as once, few, many or a class for expanded clones.

D: TRBD1
V: TRBV5-1
size: few
J: TRBJ2-5
CDR3: CASSQTPGGFQETQYF
DNA: TGCGCCAGCAGCCAAACCCCAGGGGGCTTCCAAGAGACCCAGTACTTC

D: .
V: TRBV5-1
size: few
J: TRBJ1-1
CDR3: CASNLDSNTEAFF
DNA: TGCGCCAGTAATCTGGACAGCAACACTGAAGCTTTCTTT

D: TRBD1
V: TRBV7-8
size: few
J: TRBJ1-3
CDR3: CASSLRDRVGNTIYF
DNA: TGTGCCAGCAGCCTCCGGGACAGGGTTGGAAACACCATATATTTT

D: .
V: TRBV20-1
size: few
J: TRBJ1-1
CDR3: CSAPIPGRGMNTEAFF
DNA: TGCAGTGCTCCTATTCCAGGGAGGGGAATGAACACTGAAGCTTTCTTT

D: .
V: TRBV5-1
size: few
J: TRBJ1-1
CDR3: CASSFTGNGKNTEAFF
DNA: TGCGCCAGCAGCTTTACAGGGAATGGGAAGAACACTGAAGCTTTCTTT

D: .
V: TRBV20-1
size: .
J: TRBJ1-1
CDR3: CSAPGGLLNTEAFF
DNA: TGCAGTGCTCCTGGGGGACTGTTGAACACTGAAGCTTTCTTT

D: TRBD1
V: TRBV20-1
size: .
J: TRBJ1-6
CDR3: CSAREDRGNSPLHF
DNA: TGCAGTGCTAGAGAGGACAGGGGGAATTCACCCCTCCACTTT

D: .
V: TRBV2
size: few
J: TRBJ2-5
CDR3: CASSPLETQYF
DNA: TGTGCCAGCAGTCCCTTGGAGACCCAGTACTTC

D: .
V: TRBV20-1
size: few
J: TRBJ1-1
CDR3: CSPNRDISYTEAFF
DNA: TGCAGTCCAAACAGGGATATTTCGTACACTGAAGCTTTCTTT

D: .
V: TRBV7-3
size: few
J: TRBJ2-5
CDR3: CASSFPETQYF
DNA: TGTGCCAGCAGCTTTCCGGAGACCCAGTACTTC

D: .
V: TRBV6-2/TRBV6-3
size: few
J: TRBJ2-1
CDR3: CASSRSGTPLREQFF
DNA: TGTGCCAGCAGTCGCTCCGGGACTCCCCTCCGTGAGCAGTTCTTC

D: .
V: TRBV4-1
size: few
J: TRBJ2-7
CDR3: CASSKGSDYEQYF
DNA: TGCGCCAGCAGTAAGGGGTCCGACTACGAGCAGTACTTC

D: TRBD2
V: TRBV7-2
size: many
J: TRBJ2-3
CDR3: CASSRGRGDTQYF
DNA: TGTGCCAGCAGCCGCGGGAGGGGAGATACGCAGTATTTT

D: TRBD1
V: TRBV19
size: few
J: TRBJ1-1
CDR3: CASSMGYGQDTEAFF
DNA: TGTGCCAGTAGTATGGGGTACGGACAGGACACTGAAGCTTTCTTT

D: TRBD2
V: TRBV6-5
size: .
J: TRBJ2-3
CDR3: CASSPPGGGVTDTQYF
DNA: TGTGCCAGCAGCCCACCGGGCGGGGGGGTCACAGATACGCAGTATTTT

D: .
V: TRBV6-6
size: few
J: TRBJ1-5
CDR3: CASSYYVVHSNQPQHF
DNA: TGTGCCAGCAGTTACTATGTGGTCCACAGCAATCAGCCCCAGCATTTT

D: .
V: TRBV6-5
size: few
J: TRBJ1-5
CDR3: CASSRDGWQPQHF
DNA: TGTGCCAGCAGTCGGGACGGATGGCAGCCCCAGCATTTT

D: TRBD2
V: TRBV7-6
size: .
J: TRBJ2-2
CDR3: CASSLGGGYAGELFF
DNA: TGTGCCAGCAGCTTAGGCGGGGGGTACGCCGGGGAGCTGTTTTTT

D: .
V: TRBV6-5
size: .
J: TRBJ2-4
CDR3: CASSYSIGLAKNIQYF
DNA: TGTGCCAGCAGTTACTCGATAGGGCTAGCCAAAAACATTCAGTACTTC

D: .
V: TRBV12-3/TRBV12-4
size: few
J: TRBJ2-3
CDR3: CASSLTVQGGGTDTQYF
DNA: TGTGCCAGCAGTTTAACAGTGCAGGGGGGAGGCACAGATACGCAGTATTTT

D: TRBD1
V: TRBV12-3/TRBV12-4
size: few
J: TRBJ1-1
CDR3: CASSFRGGSEAFF
DNA: TGTGCCAGCAGTTTCAGAGGGGGCAGTGAAGCTTTCTTT

D: .
V: TRBV9
size: .
J: TRBJ1-2
CDR3: CASSVDAGNGRYGYTF
DNA: TGTGCCAGCAGCGTAGACGCCGGAAATGGTCGATATGGCTACACCTTC

D: TRBD1
V: TRBV2
size: few
J: TRBJ1-5
CDR3: CASSQGAEGQPQHF
DNA: TGTGCCAGCAGCCAGGGGGCTGAAGGTCAGCCCCAGCATTTT

D: TRBD1
V: TRBV18
size: few
J: TRBJ1-5
CDR3: CASSGTGLTQPQHF
DNA: TGTGCCAGCTCGGGGACAGGGCTGACGCAGCCCCAGCATTTT

D: .
V: TRBV7-8
size: many
J: TRBJ2-4
CDR3: CASTELAKNIQYF
DNA: TGTGCCAGCACAGAACTAGCCAAAAACATTCAGTACTTC

D: .
V: TRBV4-3
size: few
J: TRBJ1-2
CDR3: CASSQGESGYGYTF
DNA: TGCGCCAGCAGCCAAGGGGAGAGCGGCTATGGCTACACCTTC

D: TRBD1
V: TRBV9
size: few
J: TRBJ1-6
CDR3: CASSEGTANSPLHF
DNA: TGTGCCAGCAGCGAAGGGACAGCGAATTCACCCCTCCACTTT

D: TRBD1
V: TRBV4-2
size: .
J: TRBJ2-2
CDR3: CASSRDRAVGELFF
DNA: TGTGCCAGCAGCCGCGACAGGGCGGTCGGGGAGCTGTTTTTT

D: .
V: TRBV5-1
size: .
J: TRBJ2-2
CDR3: CASSLDGGYGELFF
DNA: TGCGCCAGCAGCTTGGATGGGGGTTACGGGGAGCTGTTTTTT

D: .
V: TRBV7-2
size: few
J: TRBJ2-3
CDR3: CAIRGSGTDTQYF
DNA: TGTGCCATTCGGGGGTCCGGCACAGATACGCAGTATTTT

D: TRBD1
V: TRBV5-1
size: .
J: TRBJ2-3
CDR3: CASSLRTGQTDTQYF
DNA: TGCGCCAGCAGCCTTCGGACAGGGCAAACAGATACGCAGTATTTT

D: .
V: TRBV7-2
size: few
J: TRBJ1-5
CDR3: CASSRQAPYSNQPQHF
DNA: TGTGCCAGCAGTCGGCAGGCTCCTTATAGCAATCAGCCCCAGCATTTT

D: .
V: TRBV7-2
size: .
J: TRBJ2-5
CDR3: CASSLEAGQETQYF
DNA: TGTGCCAGCAGCTTAGAGGCGGGGCAAGAGACCCAGTACTTC

D: TRBD1
V: TRBV5-1
size: few
J: TRBJ2-1
CDR3: CASSLGGQGSNEQFF
DNA: TGCGCCAGCAGCTTGGGGGGACAGGGCTCCAATGAGCAGTTCTTC

D: .
V: TRBV19
size: .
J: TRBJ1-5
CDR3: CASSIGGNQPQHF
DNA: TGTGCCAGTAGTATAGGAGGTAATCAGCCCCAGCATTTT

D: TRBD1
V: TRBV19
size: .
J: TRBJ1-5
CDR3: CASSSPGQGNQPQHF
DNA: TGTGCCAGTAGTTCTCCGGGACAGGGGAATCAGCCCCAGCATTTT

D: .
V: TRBV10-2
size: few
J: TRBJ2-7
CDR3: CASSDLHPSPYEQYF
DNA: TGCGCCAGCAGTGATCTACATCCAAGCCCCTACGAGCAGTACTTC

D: .
V: TRBV7-9
size: .
J: TRBJ2-7
CDR3: CASSGVRPRPHEQYF
DNA: TGTGCCAGCAGCGGAGTCAGGCCCCGACCCCACGAGCAGTACTTC

D: .
V: TRBV5-1
size: many
J: TRBJ2-2
CDR3: CASSLASAGTGELFF
DNA: TGCGCCAGCAGCTTGGCTAGCGCCGGAACCGGGGAGCTGTTTTTT

D: TRBD2
V: TRBV27
size: many
J: TRBJ2-7
CDR3: CASSTRTSGGKQYF
DNA: TGTGCCAGCAGTACGCGGACTAGCGGGGGAAAGCAGTACTTC

D: .
V: TRBV15
size: few
J: TRBJ2-5
CDR3: CATSEPSLETQYF
DNA: TGTGCCACCAGCGAGCCAAGCTTAGAGACCCAGTACTTC

D: .
V: TRBV24-1
size: .
J: TRBJ2-5
CDR3: CATSDWAETQYF
DNA: TGTGCCACCAGTGATTGGGCAGAGACCCAGTACTTC

D: TRBD1
V: TRBV6-5
size: many
J: TRBJ1-2
CDR3: CASRPTGRGYTF
DNA: TGTGCCAGCAGGCCGACAGGGAGAGGCTACACCTTC

D: .
V: TRBV25-1
size: .
J: TRBJ1-4
CDR3: CASSEPGGRVVYGEKLFF
DNA: TGTGCCAGCAGTGAACCCGGCGGGCGAGTGGTATATGGGGAAAAACTGTTTTTT

D: .
V: TRBV6-5
size: .
J: TRBJ2-5
CDR3: CASSYPGQGGRETQYF
DNA: TGTGCCAGCAGTTACCCTGGACAGGGAGGGAGAGAGACCCAGTACTTC